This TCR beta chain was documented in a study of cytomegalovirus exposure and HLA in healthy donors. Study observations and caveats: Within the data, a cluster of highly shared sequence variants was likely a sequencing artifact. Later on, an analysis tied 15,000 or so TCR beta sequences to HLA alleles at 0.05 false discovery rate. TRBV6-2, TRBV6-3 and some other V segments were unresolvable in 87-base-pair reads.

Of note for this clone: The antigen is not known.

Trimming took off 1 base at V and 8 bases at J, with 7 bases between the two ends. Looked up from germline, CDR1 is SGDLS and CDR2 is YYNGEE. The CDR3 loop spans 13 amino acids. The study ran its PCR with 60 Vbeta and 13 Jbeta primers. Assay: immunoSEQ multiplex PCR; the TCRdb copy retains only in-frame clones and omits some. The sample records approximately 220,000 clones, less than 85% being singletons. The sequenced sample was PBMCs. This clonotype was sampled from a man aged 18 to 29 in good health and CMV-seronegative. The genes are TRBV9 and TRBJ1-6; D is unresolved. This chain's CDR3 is CASSVIGDSPLHF. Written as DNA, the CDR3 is TGTGCCAGCAGCGTAATCGGGGATTCACCCCTCCACTTT.